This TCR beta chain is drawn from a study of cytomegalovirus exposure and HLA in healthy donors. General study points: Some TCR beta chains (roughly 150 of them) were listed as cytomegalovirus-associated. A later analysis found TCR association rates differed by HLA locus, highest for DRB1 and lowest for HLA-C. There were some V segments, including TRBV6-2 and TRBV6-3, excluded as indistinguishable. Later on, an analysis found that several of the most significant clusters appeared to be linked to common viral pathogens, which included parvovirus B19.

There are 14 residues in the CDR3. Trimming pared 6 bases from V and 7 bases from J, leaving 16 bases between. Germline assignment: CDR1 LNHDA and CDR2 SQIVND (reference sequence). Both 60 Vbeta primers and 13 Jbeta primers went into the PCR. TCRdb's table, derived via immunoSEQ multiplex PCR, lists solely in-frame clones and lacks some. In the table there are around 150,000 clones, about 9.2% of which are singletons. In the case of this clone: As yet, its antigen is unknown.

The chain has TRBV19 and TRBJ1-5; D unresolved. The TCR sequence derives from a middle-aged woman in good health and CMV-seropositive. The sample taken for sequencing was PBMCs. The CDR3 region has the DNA TGTGCCAGTAGCAGAGGTACTGGCTTCCAGCCCCAGCATTTT. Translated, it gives CASSRGTGFQPQHF.